A selection of T cell receptor beta chains follows, all from one sample in a study of Ad26.COV2.S vaccination and SARS-CoV-2 variants. Measured with immunoSEQ multiplex PCR; TCRdb has only the in-frame clones, and not every one. Of roughly 500,000 clones listed, roughly nine tenths are singletons. Specimen: peripheral blood, collected in a trial of Ad26.COV2.S vaccine versus placebo. These receptors all come from a person aged 18-65 years who received the Ad26.COV2.S COVID-19 vaccine or a placebo. Both conserved end residues are part of each CDR3. The D gene is left open where the match is weak. Clone size is not always given. Where it is, it says once, few, many or a class for expanded clones.

J: TRBJ2-1; size: -; V: TRBV5-1; D: -; DNA: TGCGCCAGCAGCTTGGTTGGGGGAGGTTTCCAAAATGAGCAGTTCTTC; CDR3: CASSLVGGGFQNEQFF
J: TRBJ1-3; size: -; V: TRBV12-3/TRBV12-4; D: -; DNA: TGTGCCAGCAGTTTAGGGTCCGGAAACACCATATATTTT; CDR3: CASSLGSGNTIYF
J: TRBJ2-3; size: -; V: TRBV30; D: TRBD2; DNA: TGTGCCTGGAGTCGGGGGGAGGGCCAGACTAGCACAGATACGCAGTATTTT; CDR3: CAWSRGEGQTSTDTQYF
J: TRBJ1-3; size: few; V: TRBV4-1; D: -; DNA: TGCGCCAGCAGCAACCCCCATGACGGGCTCCTCTCTGGAAACACCATATATTTT; CDR3: CASSNPHDGLLSGNTIYF
J: TRBJ2-1; size: -; V: TRBV7-2; D: -; DNA: TGTGCCAGCAGCTTCCTTCGTGTCAGGGCCGGTGGAAATGAGCAGTTCTTC; CDR3: CASSFLRVRAGGNEQFF
J: TRBJ1-6; size: -; V: TRBV5-1; D: -; DNA: TGCGCCAGCAGCTTGGGGTCGGTGCTTAATTCACCCCTCCACTTT; CDR3: CASSLGSVLNSPLHF
J: TRBJ1-3; size: -; V: TRBV15; D: -; DNA: TGTGCCACCAGCAGAGATCGGGGCCGATACTCTGGAAACACCATATATTTT; CDR3: CATSRDRGRYSGNTIYF
J: TRBJ1-1; size: -; V: TRBV9; D: -; DNA: TGTGCCAGCAGCAGGGCTGCGAACGCTGAAGCTTTCTTT; CDR3: CASSRAANAEAFF
J: TRBJ1-1; size: -; V: TRBV4-3; D: -; DNA: TGCGCCAGCAGCCAAGACACAGCATTCGGGTATAAGAACACTGAAGCTTTCTTT; CDR3: CASSQDTAFGYKNTEAFF
J: TRBJ1-1; size: -; V: TRBV5-6; D: -; DNA: TGTGCCAGCAGCTTGTTGAACACTGAAGCTTTCTTT; CDR3: CASSLLNTEAFF
J: TRBJ2-7; size: -; V: TRBV9; D: TRBD2; DNA: TGTGCCAGCAGCGTCGGCAACGGGGGGTCCCACGAGCAGTACTTC; CDR3: CASSVGNGGSHEQYF
J: TRBJ1-2; size: -; V: TRBV6-5; D: -; DNA: TGTGCCAGCAGTCTGGCAGCTCCTAACTATGGCTACACCTTC; CDR3: CASSLAAPNYGYTF
J: TRBJ1-1; size: -; V: TRBV29-1; D: -; DNA: TGCAGCGTGACCCCCGGGTGGGAGACTGAAGCTTTCTTT; CDR3: CSVTPGWETEAFF
J: TRBJ1-5; size: -; V: TRBV19; D: -; DNA: TGTGCCAGTAGTATTCCGGGTAACAATCAGCCCCAGCATTTT; CDR3: CASSIPGNNQPQHF
J: TRBJ1-6; size: -; V: TRBV28; D: -; DNA: TGTGCCAGCAGTAAGACAGGCCCGGAAAATTCACCCCTCCACTTT; CDR3: CASSKTGPENSPLHF
J: TRBJ2-7; size: -; V: TRBV10-3; D: TRBD2; DNA: TGTGCCATCAGGCAACTAGCGGGAGGGCCTGGCGAGCAGTACTTC; CDR3: CAIRQLAGGPGEQYF
J: TRBJ1-5; size: -; V: TRBV7-2; D: -; DNA: TGTGCCAGCAGCTTCTTTGCAAAGGGCCCCAATCAGCCCCAGCATTTT; CDR3: CASSFFAKGPNQPQHF
J: TRBJ2-2; size: -; V: TRBV29-1; D: -; DNA: TGCAGCGCTCAGGGGCAACACACCGGGGAGCTGTTTTTT; CDR3: CSAQGQHTGELFF
J: TRBJ1-5; size: -; V: TRBV7-9; D: -; DNA: TGTGCCAGCAGCTTAGGGCAGGACTCCCAGCCCCAGCATTTT; CDR3: CASSLGQDSQPQHF
J: TRBJ1-4; size: -; V: TRBV2; D: -; DNA: TGTGCCAGCAGGGCTAACCAGGGCTTCGACGAAAAACTGTTTTTT; CDR3: CASRANQGFDEKLFF
J: TRBJ1-6; size: -; V: TRBV7-8; D: -; DNA: TGTGCCAGCAGCTCCGCGTCGGGGCTGAGGGGATCACCCCTCCACTTT; CDR3: CASSSASGLRGSPLHF
J: TRBJ1-5; size: -; V: TRBV2; D: -; DNA: TGTGCCAGCAGTGAGCAGGGCAATCAGCCCCAGCATTTT; CDR3: CASSEQGNQPQHF
J: TRBJ2-2; size: -; V: TRBV15; D: TRBD1; DNA: TGTGCCACCAGCAGAGAGTGGACCCGCCCGGGACAGGGGACCGGGGAGCTGTTTTTT; CDR3: CATSREWTRPGQGTGELFF
J: TRBJ2-2; size: -; V: TRBV7-2; D: -; DNA: TGTGCCAGCAGCTGGTCGACAGGGAACACCGGGGAGCTGTTTTTT; CDR3: CASSWSTGNTGELFF
J: TRBJ2-7; size: -; V: TRBV27; D: -; DNA: TGTGCCAGCAGTCGGCAGGGCCCTAATTTC; CDR3: CASSRQGPNF
J: TRBJ2-5; size: -; V: TRBV9; D: TRBD2; DNA: TGTGCCAGCAGCTCACAAGGGACTAGCGGGGAGACCCAGTACTTC; CDR3: CASSSQGTSGETQYF
J: TRBJ2-7; size: -; V: TRBV29-1; D: -; DNA: TGCAGCGTTCGTTGGGATTCCTACGAGCAGTACTTC; CDR3: CSVRWDSYEQYF
J: TRBJ2-2; size: -; V: TRBV6-2/TRBV6-3; D: TRBD1; DNA: TGTGCCAGCAGTTACTCGCGACAGGGGGCCGGGGAGCTGTTTTTT; CDR3: CASSYSRQGAGELFF
J: TRBJ2-7; size: -; V: TRBV4-2; D: TRBD2; DNA: TGTGCCAGCAGCCACTTAGCGGGAGAATACGAGCAGTACTTC; CDR3: CASSHLAGEYEQYF
J: TRBJ2-1; size: -; V: TRBV28; D: -; DNA: TGTGCCAGCAGTCCGCTCCGTTCGAATGAGCAGTTCTTC; CDR3: CASSPLRSNEQFF
J: TRBJ2-2; size: -; V: TRBV5-4; D: TRBD1; DNA: TGTGCCAGCGGGACAGGAGACACCGGGGAGCTGTTTTTT; CDR3: CASGTGDTGELFF
J: TRBJ2-7; size: -; V: TRBV9; D: -; DNA: TGTGCCAGCAGCGTAGAGGGCTCCGGGGGTACCGGCTACGAGCAGTACTTC; CDR3: CASSVEGSGGTGYEQYF
J: TRBJ1-6; size: once; V: TRBV3-1/TRBV3-2; D: TRBD1; DNA: TGTGCCAGCAGCCAAGAGGACAGGGGGGGGTCACCCCTCCACTTT; CDR3: CASSQEDRGGSPLHF
J: TRBJ2-4; size: -; V: TRBV5-4; D: -; DNA: TGTGCCAGCAGCTTTTTTGACGAGGACAAAAACATTCAGTACTTC; CDR3: CASSFFDEDKNIQYF
J: TRBJ2-5; size: -; V: TRBV2; D: -; DNA: TGTGCCAGCAGTGAGAACAGAAAAGAGACCCAGTACTTC; CDR3: CASSENRKETQYF
J: TRBJ1-2; size: -; V: TRBV5-6; D: -; DNA: TGTGCCAGCAGCCAGGGACGGTCTTTCTATGGCTACACCTTC; CDR3: CASSQGRSFYGYTF
J: TRBJ2-1; size: -; V: TRBV28; D: TRBD2; DNA: TGTGCCAGCAGGGGGAATAGCGGGGGTTCCTACAATGAGCAGTTCTTC; CDR3: CASRGNSGGSYNEQFF
J: TRBJ1-2; size: -; V: TRBV18; D: -; DNA: TGTGCCAGCTCACCATTGGAGGGCGGCTACACCTTC; CDR3: CASSPLEGGYTF
J: TRBJ1-2; size: -; V: TRBV7-2; D: -; DNA: TGTGCCAGCAGCTTGGAGGGGAGGTACTATGGCTACACCTTC; CDR3: CASSLEGRYYGYTF
J: TRBJ2-7; size: few; V: TRBV3-1/TRBV3-2; D: -; DNA: TGTGCCAGCAGCTTGGCGGGGGCGCAGTACTTC; CDR3: CASSLAGAQYF
J: TRBJ1-2; size: -; V: TRBV4-3; D: -; DNA: TGCGCCAGCAGCCAAGATAGTGGGATAGGGGGCTACACCTTC; CDR3: CASSQDSGIGGYTF
J: TRBJ2-3; size: -; V: TRBV7-2; D: -; DNA: TGTGCCAGCAGTCCTGGTCGTTTAGCGCCGGCGCTAGATACGCAGTATTTT; CDR3: CASSPGRLAPALDTQYF
J: TRBJ1-1; size: -; V: TRBV7-9; D: -; DNA: TGTGCCAGCAACATAGGGGGCACTGAAGCTTTCTTT; CDR3: CASNIGGTEAFF
J: TRBJ2-7; size: few; V: TRBV7-2; D: -; DNA: TGTGCCAGCAGCTTAGGGTTCACCAGCTACGAGCAGTACTTC; CDR3: CASSLGFTSYEQYF
J: TRBJ2-1; size: -; V: TRBV6-5; D: -; DNA: TGTGCCAGCAGTAACTCCAATGAGCAGTTCTTC; CDR3: CASSNSNEQFF
J: TRBJ2-5; size: -; V: TRBV19; D: -; DNA: TGTGCCAGTTCTCAGTCGGTAGTAGGAGAGACCCAGTACTTC; CDR3: CASSQSVVGETQYF
J: TRBJ2-2; size: -; V: TRBV19; D: TRBD2; DNA: TGTGCCAGTAGTATAGATCGCAGGGCGGGAGAAGGGGAGCTGTTTTTT; CDR3: CASSIDRRAGEGELFF
J: TRBJ2-7; size: -; V: TRBV4-2; D: -; DNA: TGTGCCAGCAGCCAAGGCCCTGCGATCTCCTACGAGCAGTACTTC; CDR3: CASSQGPAISYEQYF
J: TRBJ1-2; size: -; V: TRBV5-4; D: -; DNA: TGTGCCAGCAGTCCCGACAACTATGGCTACACCTTC; CDR3: CASSPDNYGYTF
J: TRBJ2-7; size: once; V: TRBV7-8; D: TRBD2; DNA: TGTGCCAGCAGCTCACAACTAGCGGGAGGGCTTATAAGCTCCTACGAGCAGTACTTC; CDR3: CASSSQLAGGLISSYEQYF